The T cell receptor (beta chain) described here comes from a study of CD8+ T cells in alopecia areata. Study at large: The study gave treated patients oral tofacitinib at 5 to 10 mg twice daily.

Details on this clone: Its target is not known.

Study results and caveats: Compared with mice, patients displayed less clear TCR sharing, possibly for HLA-related reasons. Clonality in lesional scalp, especially alopecia totalis/universalis, exceeded that of normal scalp.

Extracted RNA was reverse transcribed into cDNA, the sequencing template. Here immunoSEQ multiplex PCR was the method, and the copy in TCRdb shows in-frame clones only, minus some. The table has some 210,000 clones, approximately 65% seen once; the top ten hold over 1%. The treatment denotes: oral pan-JAK inhibitor, 5-10 mg twice daily. The CDR3 consists of 12 residues. From germline, CDR1 is MNHNY and CDR2 SVGAGI (reference sequence). The ends lost 4 bases at V and 6 bases at J; junction bases unmatched: 1. This clonotype was obtained from a human donor with alopecia areata. The chain has TRBV6-6 and TRBJ2-3; 7 bases line up with TRBD2. Specimen: CD4+ T cells sorted from blood, collected between weeks 43 and 45, from a patient treated with tofacitinib. CDR3 coding DNA: TGTGCCAGCAGTTTCGGGGGGGATACGCAGTATTTT. This gives the protein CASSFGGDTQYF.